This TCR beta chain was profiled in a study of cytomegalovirus exposure and HLA in healthy donors. Unmatched junction bases numbered 17, after V lost 5 bases and J lost 1 base. From germline, CDR1 is SEHNR and CDR2 FQNEAQ (reference sequence). There are 19 residues in the CDR3. While the first cohort had several hundred subjects, the donors belonged to the separate validation cohort of more than 95 subjects. Notes on the study in general: The study labeled more than 150 TCR beta chains cytomegalovirus-associated.

In regard to this clone: The antigen is undetermined.

Data came from immunoSEQ multiplex PCR; TCRdb stores just in-frame clones and leaves some out. The table shows over 250,000 clones, with approximately 86% occurring only once. This TCR derives from a woman aged 18-29 years in good health and CMV-seronegative. The sample comprised PBMCs. The chain combines TRBV7-9 with TRBJ2-1; 7 bases match TRBD1. The CDR3 bases are TGTGCCAGCAGCCGACACCAATTTACCGACAGGGTATCCTACAATGAGCAGTTCTTC. It translates to CASSRHQFTDRVSYNEQFF. The full variable domain, completed using reference TRBV7-9 and TRBJ2-1, is DTGVSQNPRHKITKRGQNVTFRCDPISEHNRLYWYRQTLGQGPEFLTYFQNEAQLEKSRLLSDRFSAERPKGSFSTLEIQRTEQGDSAMYLCASSRHQFTDRVSYNEQFFGPGTRLTVL.